These 21 T cell receptor beta chains came from one sample sequenced in a study of CD8+CD57+ T cells in acquired aplastic anemia. TCR beta VDJ and CDR3 profiles were obtained from a genomic DNA template. MiXCR was run by TCRdb on the reads, yielding one entry per CDR3 protein. The sample records 150,000 to 200,000 distinct CDR3 sequences, 40% to 55% being singletons. An expansion of CD8+CD57+ cells by flow cytometry had been shown in patients chosen for sequencing. Sequencing used sorted CD4+, CD8+, or CD8+CD57+ T cells (not recorded which) from PBMCs. These receptors were obtained from a human donor with aplastic anemia.

The chain joins TRBV3-1 to TRBJ1-6; 9 bases are a match to TRBD1. This CDR3 has 15 residues. The J segment lost 7 bases and the V segment lost 4 bases, leaving 5 bases of the junction unmatched. The germline V gene has CDR1 LGHDT and CDR2 YNNKEL (reference sequence). CDR3 DNA: TGTGCCAGCAGCCCGGGACAGGGTGCAAATTCACCCCTCCACTTT. This codes for CASSPGQGANSPLHF.

The V and J genes are TRBV2 and TRBJ1-6, with D perhaps TRBD1 (6 bases). CDR3 length equals 14 residues. Trimming pared 6 bases from V and 5 bases from J, leaving 11 bases between. The germline V gene encodes CDR1 SNHLY and CDR2 FYNNEI. The CDR3 DNA follows: TGTGCCAGCAGGTTCGGACAGAATAATTCACCCCTCCACTTT. It specifies CASRFGQNNSPLHF.

On this clonotype: With a much larger clone just one base away, this may be a read error. This chain links TRBV6-5 with TRBJ1-5; 8 bases are shared with TRBD1. Germline V gives CDR1 MNHEY, CDR2 SVGAGI. This CDR3 has 15 amino acids. With V trimmed by 5 bases and J by 7 bases, 10 bases remained unmatched. CDR3 amino acids: CASSHPDREDQPQHF. For the CDR3, the DNA is TGTGCCAGCAGTCACCCGGACAGGGAGGACCAGCCCCAGCATTTT.

This clonotype was counted at least ten times. The chain has TRBV6-1 and TRBJ2-3, with 7 bases matching TRBD2. The CDR3 runs 14 residues. Germline V CDR1 and CDR2: MNHNS, SASEGT. Trimming removed 8 bases from V and 3 bases from J; junction bases left unmatched: 8. DNA of the CDR3: TGTGCCAGCCAGACGGGAGCGGGAACAGATACGCAGTATTTT. The encoded protein is CASQTGAGTDTQYF.

The chain links TRBV5-1 to TRBJ2-7; D is undetermined. V shed 0 bases and J shed 5 bases, with 12 bases lying between them. Germline V lookup: CDR1 SGHRS, CDR2 YFSETQ. This CDR3 comprises 14 residues. The CDR3 spells CASSLAATPNEQYF. CDR3 coding DNA: TGCGCCAGCAGCTTGGCCGCTACACCAAACGAGCAGTACTTC.

Of note for this clonotype: This is likely a read error, given that the CDR3 carries no conserved phenylalanine or tryptophan at its end. The chain employs TRBV6-1 and TRBJ1-3; no reliable D call. The germline CDR1 and CDR2 sequences are MNHNS and SASEGT. This CDR3 is 14 amino acids long. The V gene lost 0 bases and the J gene lost 1 base, with 4 bases spanning the gap. The CDR3 DNA sequence: TGTGCCAGCAGTGAAGCGGAGTCTGGAAACACCATATATCTT. This translates into CASSEAESGNTIYL.

The gene calls are TRBV10-2 and TRBJ2-7; no reliable D call. Germline V CDR1 and CDR2: WSHSY, SAAADI. The CDR3 totals 12 residues. Trimming took off 2 bases at V and 2 bases at J, with 4 bases between the two ends. Here the CDR3 reads CASSENTYEQYF. In DNA form, the CDR3 reads TGCGCCAGCAGTGAGAACACCTACGAGCAGTACTTC.

This clonotype was found once. This chain links TRBV19 with TRBJ1-2; D unclear. The CDR3 covers 10 residues. Trimming removed 10 bases from V and 5 bases from J, with 8 bases in between. Germline V gives CDR1 LNHDA, CDR2 SQIVND (reference sequence). DNA of the CDR3: TGTGCCACCATGGGTTATGGCTACACCTTC. Encoded protein: CATMGYGYTF.

V gene TRBV4-3 combines with J gene TRBJ1-5; D is ambiguous. The CDR3 is made up of 15 amino acids. The V gene lost 1 base and the J gene lost 0 bases, with 7 bases spanning the gap. The germline V gene has CDR1 LGHNA and CDR2 YSLEER. CDR3 sequence: CASSQGVNSNQPQHF. The CDR3 nucleotides are TGCGCCAGCAGCCAAGGCGTTAATAGCAATCAGCCCCAGCATTTT.

About this clonotype: Possible read error: a much larger clone is one base away. The CDR3 ends on some other residue instead of the conserved phenylalanine or tryptophan, so this is likely a read error. The genes are TRBV9 and TRBJ1-4, with a weak D call TRBD1 (6 bases). Per the germline V gene, CDR1 is SGDLS and CDR2 is YYNGEE. The CDR3 runs 15 residues. The germline V and J ends were trimmed by 4 bases and 7 bases, with 17 bases remaining between them. The CDR3 bases are TGTGCCAGCAGCCCTCCCGGGACAATTGGTGAAAAACTGTTTATT. Its translation is CASSPPGTIGEKLFI.

This clonotype was seen many times. CDR3 residues: CASSLSGGSVRETQYF. The CDR3 DNA reads as TGCGCCAGCAGCTTAAGTGGCGGGAGCGTGCGAGAGACCCAGTACTTC. V and J are TRBV5-1 and TRBJ2-5, with 7 nucleotides matching TRBD2. CDR3 length: 16 amino acids. Germline values: CDR1 SGHRS, CDR2 YFSETQ. Losses at the gene ends were 2 bases for V and 4 bases for J; bases not matched to a gene: 11. Filled out from reference TRBV5-1 and TRBJ2-5, the complete variable domain reads KAGVTQTPRYLIKTRGQQVTLSCSPISGHRSVSWYQQTPGQGLQFLFEYFSETQRNKGNFPGRFSGRQFSNSRSEMNVSTLELGDSALYLCASSLSGGSVRETQYFGPGTRLLVL.

Written as DNA, the CDR3 is TGTGCCAGCAGCTTCCCCAGCGGGGGATATCACAATGAGCAGTTCTTC. Translating it yields CASSFPSGGYHNEQFF. The rearrangement uses TRBV13 and TRBJ2-1, with TRBD2 matching over 8 bases. V was pared by 3 bases and J by 5 bases, with 9 bases of the junction left unmatched. The CDR3 consists of 16 residues. In germline, CDR1 is PRHDT, CDR2 FYEKMQ (reference sequence).

The chain employs TRBV11-3 and TRBJ2-5; a weak D match, TRBD2 (5 bases). CDR3 size: 14 residues. The V and J ends lost 5 bases and 9 bases respectively, with 19 bases between them. CDR1 is SGHNT and CDR2 is YENEEA in the germline V gene. This CDR3 is CASSLASGSGAQYF. The CDR3 DNA follows: TGTGCCAGCAGCCTTGCGTCGGGGTCCGGGGCCCAGTACTTC. The full variable domain, rest sourced from reference TRBV11-3 and TRBJ2-5, is EAGVVQSPRYKIIEKKQPVAFWCNPISGHNTLYWYLQNLGQGPELLIRYENEEAVDDSQLPKDRFSAERLKGVDSTLKIQPAELGDSAVYLCASSLASGSGAQYFGPGTRLLVL.

This clonotype has only one observation. The chain uses TRBV20-1 and TRBJ1-1; no clear D gene. This CDR3 has 12 amino acids. The germline CDR1 and CDR2 sequences are DFQATT and SNEGSKA (reference sequence). Trimming took off 3 bases at V and 1 base at J, with 6 bases between the two ends. The CDR3 DNA reads as TGCAGTGCTAGCAAGGGGAACACTGAAGCTTTCTTT. Protein sequence: CSASKGNTEAFF.

Many counts were recorded for this clonotype. The chain recombines TRBV20-1 with TRBJ2-3, with 11 positions matching TRBD2. The length of the CDR3 is 15 residues. Trimming at V came to 2 bases and at J to 6 bases, leaving 7 bases not matched to a gene. Per germline, CDR1 DFQATT and CDR2 SNEGSKA (reference sequence). CDR3 bases: TGCAGTGCTAGACGACCGGGACTAGCGGACGATACGCAGTATTTT. Residues: CSARRPGLADDTQYF.

The chain joins TRBV20-1 to TRBJ1-6, with 8 bases identical to TRBD1. V gave up 3 bases and J gave up 10 bases; unmatched junction bases: 5. This CDR3 has 13 amino acids. Per the germline V gene, CDR1 is DFQATT and CDR2 is SNEGSKA (reference sequence). Written as DNA, the CDR3 is TGCAGTGCTAGCCAGGACAGGGTCTCACCCCTCCACTTT. It is translated as CSASQDRVSPLHF.

This chain uses TRBV7-8 with TRBJ2-2; D is tentatively TRBD1 or TRBD2 (5 bases each). Germline V gene data show CDR1 as SGHVS and CDR2 as FQNEAQ. The CDR3 totals 13 residues. The V and J ends lost 1 base and 11 bases respectively, with 11 bases between them. The CDR3 reads CASSLGGTTELFF. CDR3 sequence (DNA): TGTGCCAGCAGCTTAGGAGGGACCACTGAGCTGTTTTTT.

This clonotype turned up a few times. Since a much larger clone is just one base distant, this may be a read error. The chain combines TRBV12-3 or TRBV12-4 with TRBJ2-1; TRBD1 is a possible D gene (6 bases). The DNA end favors TRBJ2-7, so the J call may be wrong. CDR3 length: 15 amino acids. DNA for the CDR3: TGTGCCAGCAGTTCCGTTGAGGGCAGGGGAAACGAGCAGTACTTC. Amino acid sequence: CASSSVEGRGNEQYF.

The chain carries TRBV19 and TRBJ1-1, with TRBD1 matching 7 bases. V trimming: 6 bases; J trimming: 2 bases; junction bases outside the gene matches: 9. The CDR3 sequence is 15 residues long. Germline values: CDR1 LNHDA, CDR2 SQIVND (reference sequence). The CDR3 coding sequence is TGTGCCAGTAGCCAATCCGGGACAGTTAACACTGAAGCTTTCTTT. This translates into CASSQSGTVNTEAFF.

The chain couples TRBV27 to TRBJ1-2, with D tentatively TRBD1 (6 bases). Germline CDR1 and CDR2: MNHEY and SMNVEV (reference sequence). The CDR3 totals 15 residues. Trimming removed 6 bases from V and 0 bases from J, with 14 bases in between. CDR3 coding DNA: TGTGCCAGCAGGCTTTACCGGACAGCTAACTATGGCTACACCTTC. Its protein product is CASRLYRTANYGYTF.

This clonotype was picked up one time. This chain links TRBV5-4 with TRBJ2-5; weak D call: TRBD2 (5 bases). The germline V gene has CDR1 SGHNT and CDR2 YYREEE (reference sequence). Deletions cut 7 bases from V and 1 base from J, with 11 bases between. CDR3 length: 13 amino acids. CDR3 protein: CASHWTGQETQYF. The CDR3 DNA sequence: TGTGCCAGCCACTGGACTGGCCAAGAGACCCAGTACTTC.